One sample yielded the 4 T cell receptor beta chains listed below, sequenced in a study of T cells after yellow fever vaccination. MiXCR was run by TCRdb on the 5' RACE reads, yielding one entry per CDR3 protein. Here the sample spans hundreds of thousands of distinct CDR3 sequences, approximately 8% being singletons. The starting material was PBMCs, obtained about 41 days after the first yellow fever vaccination. These receptors all stem from a man between 18 and 35 years old who received the YFV17D yellow fever vaccine.

V is TRBV14 and J is TRBJ2-7, with TRBD2 matching 7 bases. CDR3 length: 15 amino acids. The J segment lost 4 bases and the V segment lost 1 base, leaving 7 bases of the junction unmatched. Germline CDR1 is SGHDN and CDR2 is FVKESK. CDR3 sequence reads: CASSQGTGRVYEQYF. For the CDR3, the DNA is TGTGCCAGCAGCCAAGGAACGGGGAGGGTTTACGAGCAGTACTTC.

Turning to this clonotype: The junction departs from germline at one end; a sequencing error may be responsible. J is TRBJ2-7 and V is TRBV7-9, with a weak D call TRBD2 (5 bases). Germline V gives CDR1 SEHNR, CDR2 FQNEAQ (reference sequence). CDR3 length: 16 residues. CDR3 sequence reads: CTSSLARPGKPYEQYF. As DNA, the CDR3 is TGTACCAGCAGCTTAGCGCGTCCCGGAAAACCTTACGAGCAGTACTTC.

This sequence joins TRBV6-6 and TRBJ2-3; 7 bases align to TRBD2. V was clipped by 6 bases and J by 4 bases; unmatched bases: 4. Germline V lookup: CDR1 MNHNY, CDR2 SVGAGI (reference sequence). CDR3 length: 13 amino acids. CDR3 region: CASSRGEADTQYF. CDR3 bases: TGTGCCAGCAGCCGGGGGGAAGCAGATACGCAGTATTTT.

The rearrangement uses TRBV7-8 and TRBJ1-5; D gene uncertain. Trimming took off 7 bases at V and 0 bases at J, with 13 bases between the two ends. The CDR3 extends over 15 amino acids. In germline, CDR1 is SGHVS, CDR2 FQNEAQ. The CDR3 protein is CASNSDVDSNQPQHF. The CDR3 DNA sequence: TGTGCCAGCAACTCGGACGTAGATAGCAATCAGCCCCAGCATTTT.